This paragraph reports one T cell receptor beta chain. Germline V CDR1 and CDR2: MNHEY, SMNVEV (reference sequence). The CDR3 loop spans 15 amino acids. The germline V and J ends were trimmed by 2 bases and 0 bases, with 7 bases remaining between them. This entry comes from a study of T cells after yellow fever vaccination. TCRdb processed the 5' RACE reads anew with MiXCR; each CDR3 protein has one entry. The sample consists of fewer than 650,000 distinct CDR3 sequences, 20% to 25% of them appearing once. Sequencing was performed on PBMCs, taken 20 to 25 days after the first yellow fever vaccination. This receptor was identified in a man aged 18 to 29 who received the YFV17D yellow fever vaccine. V is TRBV27 and J is TRBJ1-4, with D hard to call. CDR3 sequence: CASSLTRTTNEKLFF. As DNA, the CDR3 is TGTGCCAGCAGTTTAACCCGCACAACTAATGAAAAACTGTTTTTT.